These T cell receptor beta chains were read from a single sample in a study of CD8 T cells in Susac syndrome. A single record per CDR3 protein comes from TCRdb applying MiXCR to the immunoSEQ multiplex PCR reads. Among approximately 110,000 distinct CDR3 sequences listed, around 94% were seen once. The sample consisted of CD4+ T cells from PBMCs. The receptors were sampled from a human donor in good health. Both conserved end residues are part of each CDR3. Each record gives: J gene, clone size, V gene, D gene, CDR3 protein, CDR3 DNA. A D gene is named only where the DNA matches it firmly. Clone size appears in some rows only: once, few, many, or a class for an expanded clone.

>TRBJ1-1|.|TRBV20-1|TRBD1
CSAISGTGVYTEAFF
TGCAGTGCTATCTCGGGGACAGGGGTGTATACTGAAGCTTTCTTT
>TRBJ2-4|.|TRBV20-1|.
CSARDLRENIQYF
TGCAGTGCTAGAGATCTGAGGGAAAACATTCAGTACTTC
>TRBJ2-1|.|TRBV18|TRBD2
CASSRDGRLKNEQFF
TGTGCCAGCTCACGGGACGGGAGGCTTAAAAATGAGCAGTTCTTC
>TRBJ2-2|.|TRBV18|TRBD1
CASSPPTGSNTGELFF
TGTGCCAGCTCACCACCGACAGGGTCGAACACCGGGGAGCTGTTTTTT
>TRBJ1-1|.|TRBV5-4|.
CASSIQSQNTEAFF
TGTGCCAGCAGCATTCAGAGCCAGAACACTGAAGCTTTCTTT
>TRBJ2-7|.|TRBV7-2|.
CASSTGTYEQYF
TGTGCCAGCAGCACTGGTACCTACGAGCAGTACTTC
>TRBJ2-7|.|TRBV7-8|.
CASSTTRGRSYEQYF
TGTGCCAGCAGCACTACACGGGGGAGATCCTACGAGCAGTACTTC
>TRBJ2-7|.|TRBV6-2/TRBV6-3|.
CASSYGAIGIYEQYF
TGTGCCAGCAGTTACGGGGCAATTGGGATCTACGAGCAGTACTTC
>TRBJ1-2|.|TRBV29-1|.
CSVQGRDNYGYTF
TGCAGCGTTCAGGGGAGGGACAACTATGGCTACACCTTC
>TRBJ1-1|once|TRBV5-1|TRBD1
CASSSQGGADTEAFF
TGCGCCAGCAGCTCGCAGGGGGGAGCGGACACTGAAGCTTTCTTT
>TRBJ1-1|.|TRBV30|.
CAWSFGHPEGAFF
TGTGCCTGGAGTTTCGGGCACCCCGAGGGAGCTTTCTTT
>TRBJ2-2|.|TRBV2|TRBD1
CASSRQGLDTGELFF
TGTGCCAGCAGCCGACAGGGCTTGGACACCGGGGAGCTGTTTTTT
>TRBJ1-2|.|TRBV3-1|.
CASSQGGGSPRGYTF
TGTGCCAGCAGCCAAGGGGGCGGATCCCCCCGTGGCTACACCTTC
>TRBJ1-2|.|TRBV24-1|.
CATSVGSGYTF
TGTGCCACCAGTGTAGGGAGTGGCTACACCTTC